One and the same sample provided the 5 T cell receptor beta chains below, sequenced in a study of blood T cell repertoires in COVID-19. Some clones are missing from TCRdb's copy, which holds only in-frame ones; the method was immunoSEQ multiplex PCR. In the table there are hundreds of thousands of clones, about nine tenths of which are singletons. The sample comprised peripheral blood. Every receptor here comes from a woman in her 30s with COVID-19, enrolled during active disease.

This sequence joins TRBV19 and TRBJ1-1; weak D call: TRBD1 (5 bases). Germline values: CDR1 LNHDA, CDR2 SQIVND (reference sequence). The ends were cut back, 5 bases at V and 0 bases at J, with 22 bases in the middle. There are 18 residues in the CDR3. The CDR3 DNA follows: TGTGCCAGTAGTCAGGCCTCTCAGGGTATAGGAGTGAACACTGAAGCTTTCTTT. Its protein product is CASSQASQGIGVNTEAFF.

The chain couples TRBV28 to TRBJ1-2; no definite D call. The CDR3 runs to 15 residues. Trimming left V 5 bases short and J 4 bases short, with 17 bases between. Germline V gene lookup returns CDR1 MDHEN and CDR2 SYDVKM. CDR3 bases: TGTGCCAGCAGTACAATCCCCCGGGGTGCCTATGGCTACACCTTC. Translation: CASSTIPRGAYGYTF.

The V and J genes are TRBV28 and TRBJ2-5, with 15 bases that match TRBD2. The CDR3 covers 17 residues. Trimming took 3 bases from V and 5 from J; bases not matched to a gene: 7. Looked up from germline, CDR1 is MDHEN and CDR2 is SYDVKM. The CDR3 DNA follows: TGTGCCAGCAGTTTGGGACTAGCGGGAGGAGAACGGGAGACCCAGTACTTC. Its protein is CASSLGLAGGERETQYF.

The V call is TRBV30, the J call TRBJ2-7; 10 bases map to TRBD2. V shed 2 bases and J 6 bases; nucleotides not matched to a gene: 4. The CDR3 runs 13 residues. The germline V gene encodes CDR1 GTSNPN and CDR2 SVGIG (reference sequence). Here the CDR3 reads CAWSKREGGEQYF. CDR3 in DNA: TGTGCCTGGAGTAAGCGGGAGGGCGGCGAGCAGTACTTC. The whole variable domain, filled in from reference TRBV30 and TRBJ2-7, reads SQTIHQWPATLVQPVGSPLSLECTVEGTSNPNLYWYRQAAGRGLQLLFYSVGIGQISSEVPQNLSASRPQDRQFILSSKKLLLSDSGFYLCAWSKREGGEQYFGPGTRLTVT.

The chain employs TRBV7-6 and TRBJ2-3, with 7 bases that match TRBD2. The CDR3 sequence is 15 residues long. CDR1 and CDR2 (germline): SGHVS, FNYEAQ. The V gene end was trimmed by 6 bases and the J gene end by 0 bases; junction bases not matched to a gene: 6. The CDR3 bases are TGTGCCAGCAGACTTACTAGCGTTAGCACAGATACGCAGTATTTT. This sequence encodes CASRLTSVSTDTQYF.